The 17 T cell receptor beta chains presented below share a single source sample, sequenced in a study of blood T cell repertoires in COVID-19. This table comes from immunoSEQ multiplex PCR, and its TCRdb copy is limited to in-frame clones, with some not included. There are approximately 350,000 clones in the sample; 83% occur only once, and about 5% lies in the top ten. Sequenced material: PBMCs or T cells enriched from blood (not recorded which). The source is a woman in her fifties or sixties who had recovered from COVID-19.

The chain employs TRBV12-3 or TRBV12-4 and TRBJ2-2, with D maybe TRBD1 (5 bases). Trimming removed 8 bases from V and 8 bases from J, with 15 bases in between. CDR3 length: 13 amino acids. The CDR3 nucleotides read TGTGCCAGCTTTAAGGGGCTGACTGGGGAGCTGTTTTTT. Amino acid sequence: CASFKGLTGELFF.

This chain uses TRBV28 with TRBJ1-3, with 8 bases aligning to TRBD1. Per germline, CDR1 MDHEN and CDR2 SYDVKM. CDR3 length: 15 residues. Unmatched junction bases numbered 3, after V lost 4 bases and J lost 1 base. The CDR3 DNA sequence: TGTGCCAGCAGTTCAGGACAGGGATCTGGAAACACCATATATTTT. It encodes CASSSGQGSGNTIYF.

This clone was detected only a few times. The V call is TRBV18, the J call TRBJ2-2; 7 bases align to TRBD1. V was clipped by 4 bases and J by 1 base; unmatched bases: 3. The CDR3 extends over 15 amino acids. Germline CDR1 is KGHSH and CDR2 is LQKENI. The CDR3 region has the DNA TGTGCCAGCTCACGACGGACAGGGAACACCGGGGAGCTGTTTTTT. This encodes CASSRRTGNTGELFF.

This clone turned up a few times. V and J are TRBV28 and TRBJ2-7; a possible D gene is TRBD1 (5 bases). The germline CDR1 and CDR2 sequences are MDHEN and SYDVKM. The CDR3 runs to 14 residues. Deletions cut 7 bases from V and 1 base from J, with 14 bases between. The DNA of the CDR3 is TGTGCCAGCACCAGGGCAGGGTTATCCTACGAGCAGTACTTC. Its translation: CASTRAGLSYEQYF. Drawing the rest from reference TRBV28 and TRBJ2-7, the complete variable domain is DVKVTQSSRYLVKRTGEKVFLECVQDMDHENMFWYRQDPGLGLRLIYFSYDVKMKEKGDIPEGYSVSREKKERFSLILESASTNQTSMYLCASTRAGLSYEQYFGPGTRLTVT.

The chain has TRBV7-2 and TRBJ2-7; unclear D gene. Germline V lookup: CDR1 SGHTA, CDR2 FQGNSA. The CDR3 contains 13 residues. The germline V and J ends were trimmed by 1 base and 7 bases, with 11 bases remaining between them. For the CDR3, the DNA is TGTGCCAGCAGCTTAGGTCGAGCGTGGGAGCAGTACTTC. This translates into CASSLGRAWEQYF. Looking up the rest from reference TRBV7-2 and TRBJ2-7 gives the full variable domain: GAGVSQSPSNKVTEKGKDVELRCDPISGHTALYWYRQSLGQGLEFLIYFQGNSAPDKSGLPSDRFSAERTGGSVSTLTIQRTQQEDSAVYLCASSLGRAWEQYFGPGTRLTVT.

The chain carries TRBV5-4 and TRBJ1-2; unclear D gene. This CDR3 is built from 14 residues. V shed 4 bases and J shed 0 bases, with 10 bases lying between them. Germline lookup yields CDR1 SGHNT and CDR2 YYREEE (reference sequence). The CDR3 DNA reads TGTGCCAGCAGCCCACGAGGTCCTAACTATGGCTACACCTTC. The encoded protein is CASSPRGPNYGYTF.

This clone was counted once. The chain couples TRBV7-8 to TRBJ2-5; D is perhaps TRBD1 (6 bases). Germline assignment: CDR1 SGHVS and CDR2 FQNEAQ. Trimming left V 1 base short and J 4 bases short, with 16 bases between. The CDR3 consists of 16 residues. This chain's CDR3 is CASSLGSWGLGETQYF. The CDR3 DNA sequence: TGTGCCAGCAGCTTAGGATCGTGGGGGCTAGGAGAGACCCAGTACTTC. Full variable domain (missing parts from reference TRBV7-8 and TRBJ2-5): GAGVSQSPRYKVAKRGQDVALRCDPISGHVSLFWYQQALGQGPEFLTYFQNEAQLDKSGLPSDRFFAERPEGSVSTLKIQRTQQEDSAVYLCASSLGSWGLGETQYFGPGTRLLVL.

This clone has just one count. The rearrangement uses TRBV5-4 and TRBJ2-3; D is perhaps TRBD1 (6 bases). The V and J ends lost 5 bases and 2 bases respectively, with 12 bases between them. CDR3 size: 14 residues. Germline V gives CDR1 SGHNT, CDR2 YYREEE (reference sequence). The chain's CDR3 is CASSGGAVTDTQYF. The CDR3 coding sequence is TGTGCCAGCAGTGGGGGCGCGGTCACAGATACGCAGTATTTT.

J is TRBJ1-6 and V is TRBV30, with 7 bases aligning to TRBD1. The CDR3 covers 19 residues. Trimming removed 0 bases from V and 3 bases from J; junction bases left unmatched: 14. CDR1 is GTSNPN, CDR2 SVGIG, per germline (reference sequence). The CDR3 nucleotides are TGTGCCTGGAGTGTGAAAGGGGGCGCGGACTCCTACTATAATTCACCCCTCCACTTT. This translates into CAWSVKGGADSYYNSPLHF.

The V and J genes are TRBV4-1 and TRBJ1-5; D call uncertain. Trimming cost V 4 bases and J 4 bases, with 14 bases left between them. CDR1 and CDR2 from the germline V gene are MGHRA and YSYEKL. The CDR3 sequence is 15 residues long. CDR3 amino acids: CASSRIGLENQPQHF. The CDR3 DNA follows: TGCGCCAGCAGCCGGATTGGGCTGGAAAATCAGCCCCAGCATTTT.

The chain recombines TRBV29-1 with TRBJ2-5; tentative D call: TRBD1 (6 bases). The V gene's germline CDR1 is SQVTM and CDR2 ANQGSEA. The CDR3 runs to 15 residues. Trimming took off 0 bases at V and 1 base at J, with 12 bases between the two ends. DNA of the CDR3: TGCAGCGTTGAAGATCTGTGGACAGCCCAAGAGACCCAGTACTTC. Its protein is CSVEDLWTAQETQYF.

The gene calls are TRBV5-1 and TRBJ1-6; D unresolved. V was pared by 3 bases and J by 8 bases, with 12 bases between. The CDR3 is made up of 14 amino acids. In germline, CDR1 is SGHRS, CDR2 YFSETQ. The CDR3 protein is CASSSGSGDSPLHF. DNA of the CDR3: TGCGCCAGCAGCTCCGGGTCCGGGGATTCACCCCTCCACTTT. Filled out from reference TRBV5-1 and TRBJ1-6, the complete variable domain reads KAGVTQTPRYLIKTRGQQVTLSCSPISGHRSVSWYQQTPGQGLQFLFEYFSETQRNKGNFPGRFSGRQFSNSRSEMNVSTLELGDSALYLCASSSGSGDSPLHFGNGTRLTVT.

The CDR3 DNA is TGTGCCAGCGAGGGAGGGACAGGTCAGCCCCAGCATTTT. This codes for CASEGGTGQPQHF. The J gene is TRBJ1-5, the V gene TRBV2; 8 nucleotides match TRBD1. The CDR3 extends over 13 amino acids. From germline, CDR1 is SNHLY and CDR2 FYNNEI. V lost 8 bases, J lost 6 bases, and 6 bases stayed unmatched. The full variable domain, rest sourced from reference TRBV2 and TRBJ1-5, is EPEVTQTPSHQVTQMGQEVILRCVPISNHLYFYWYRQILGQKVEFLVSFYNNEISEKSEIFDDQFSVERPDGSNFTLKIRSTKLEDSAMYFCASEGGTGQPQHFGDGTRLSIL.

V usage is TRBV18 and J usage is TRBJ1-4; D possibly corresponds to TRBD1 (5 bases). This CDR3 is 14 amino acids long. Germline CDR1 is KGHSH and CDR2 is LQKENI. V lost 6 bases and J 6 bases, leaving 14 bases between the germline ends. CDR3 in amino acids: CASSSMGPDEKLFF. The CDR3, as DNA: TGTGCCAGCTCCTCAATGGGGCCGGATGAAAAACTGTTTTTT.

J is TRBJ1-1 and V is TRBV5-1; maybe TRBD1 (5 bases). Germline loops: CDR1 SGHRS, CDR2 YFSETQ. V shed 4 bases and J shed 0 bases, with 10 bases lying between them. This CDR3 is built from 14 residues. The CDR3 reads CASSAGGMNTEAFF. The CDR3 nucleotides are TGCGCCAGCAGCGCGGGGGGAATGAACACTGAAGCTTTCTTT. The full variable domain, completed using reference TRBV5-1 and TRBJ1-1, is KAGVTQTPRYLIKTRGQQVTLSCSPISGHRSVSWYQQTPGQGLQFLFEYFSETQRNKGNFPGRFSGRQFSNSRSEMNVSTLELGDSALYLCASSAGGMNTEAFFGQGTRLTVV.

The chain carries TRBV7-8 and TRBJ1-1, with D possibly matching TRBD1 (5 bases). Germline assignment: CDR1 SGHVS and CDR2 FQNEAQ. There are 14 residues in the CDR3. V lost 5 bases and J lost 1, with 11 bases in between. The CDR3 protein is CASSLPGGNTEAFF. In DNA form, the CDR3 reads TGTGCCAGCAGCCTACCGGGGGGGAACACTGAAGCTTTCTTT. The entire variable domain, with the rest obtained from reference TRBV7-8 and TRBJ1-1, is as follows: GAGVSQSPRYKVAKRGQDVALRCDPISGHVSLFWYQQALGQGPEFLTYFQNEAQLDKSGLPSDRFFAERPEGSVSTLKIQRTQQEDSAVYLCASSLPGGNTEAFFGQGTRLTVV.

This clone turned up a few times. The rearrangement uses TRBV7-9 and TRBJ1-1; D uncertain. This CDR3 is built from 14 residues. Germline CDR1 and CDR2: SEHNR and FQNEAQ (reference sequence). Deletions cut 7 bases from V and 4 bases from J, with 16 bases between. For the CDR3, the DNA is TGTGCCAGCAACTCAGGTGGGTCGGTCACTGAAGCTTTCTTT. This codes for CASNSGGSVTEAFF.